This T cell receptor beta chain was profiled in a study of T-cell memory formation after mild COVID-19. Background on the study: The two donors had largely donor-specific TCR clusters.

Study results and caveats: Later expanders leaned CD4+, whereas clones that contracted between day 15 and 85 were balanced CD4/CD8.

Trimming at V came to 6 bases and at J to 0 bases, leaving 8 bases not matched to a gene. Germline lookup yields CDR1 SGHTA and CDR2 FQGNSA. The CDR3 runs to 16 residues. This clonotype was observed a few times. Its specificity is unknown. The 5'RACE method, run with constant-segment primers, produced TCR alpha and TCR beta cDNA libraries (carrying sample barcodes and UMIs). Each CDR3 protein gets one entry after TCRdb re-called the 5' RACE reads with MiXCR. The sample holds hundreds of thousands of distinct CDR3 sequences, roughly 20% seen once. The sample consisted of PBMCs or a T cell subset sorted from them (not recorded which). The chain couples TRBV7-2 to TRBJ2-1; TRBD2 agrees at 7 bases. The sequence was obtained from an adult woman who had mild COVID-19 (a few samples of this study predate the infection). Cell type and time point are not known. CDR3 region: CASSQRDASSYNEQFF. The CDR3 bases are TGTGCCAGCAGTCAGCGGGACGCTAGCTCCTACAATGAGCAGTTCTTC. Complete variable domain (other parts from reference TRBV7-2 and TRBJ2-1): GAGVSQSPSNKVTEKGKDVELRCDPISGHTALYWYRQSLGQGLEFLIYFQGNSAPDKSGLPSDRFSAERTGGSVSTLTIQRTQQEDSAVYLCASSQRDASSYNEQFFGPGTRLTVL.